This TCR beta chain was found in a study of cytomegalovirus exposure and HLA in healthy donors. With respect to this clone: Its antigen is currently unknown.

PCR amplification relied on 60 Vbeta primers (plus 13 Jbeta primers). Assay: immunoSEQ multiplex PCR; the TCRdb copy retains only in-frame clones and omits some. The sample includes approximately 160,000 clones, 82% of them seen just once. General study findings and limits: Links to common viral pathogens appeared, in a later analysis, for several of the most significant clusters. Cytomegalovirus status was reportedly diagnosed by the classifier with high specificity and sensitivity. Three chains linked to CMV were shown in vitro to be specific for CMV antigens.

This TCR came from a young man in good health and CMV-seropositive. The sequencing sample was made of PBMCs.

The CDR3 loop is CASSLTLSSGAYNEQFF. CDR3 sequence (DNA): TGTGCCAGCAGCTTGACTCTATCTAGCGGGGCTTACAATGAGCAGTTCTTC. The gene calls are TRBV5-4 and TRBJ2-1; TRBD2 matches at 9 bases. Germline lookup yields CDR1 SGHNT and CDR2 YYREEE (reference sequence). The CDR3 covers 17 residues. V was pared by 1 base and J by 4 bases, with 9 bases of the junction left unmatched.